Listed here is a single TCR beta chain. What it binds is unknown. This record belongs to a study of monozygotic twins with inflammatory bowel disease. Study conclusions and caveats: Especially with disease activity, IBD patients shared fewer clonotypes with others than healthy twins did.

Collection yielded roughly 2.6 ml of blood per donor. Blood samples, whole and unsorted for T cells, yielded the isolated total RNA. CDR1 and CDR2 (germline): MNHEY, SVGAGI. The CDR3 has 16 residues. Each UMI harboured a 6-nucleotide sample barcode and was appended via template switching. TCRdb reprocessed the 5' RACE reads, keeping one entry per CDR3 protein, no DNA. The listing records 200,000 to 250,000 distinct CDR3 sequences. The source of this sequence is a human donor with ulcerative colitis or Crohn's disease, or a healthy co-twin of an affected twin (not recorded which). The sequenced sample consisted of blood. The rearrangement links TRBV6-5 to TRBJ2-1. The CDR3 here is CASSYLTGAPTNEQFF.